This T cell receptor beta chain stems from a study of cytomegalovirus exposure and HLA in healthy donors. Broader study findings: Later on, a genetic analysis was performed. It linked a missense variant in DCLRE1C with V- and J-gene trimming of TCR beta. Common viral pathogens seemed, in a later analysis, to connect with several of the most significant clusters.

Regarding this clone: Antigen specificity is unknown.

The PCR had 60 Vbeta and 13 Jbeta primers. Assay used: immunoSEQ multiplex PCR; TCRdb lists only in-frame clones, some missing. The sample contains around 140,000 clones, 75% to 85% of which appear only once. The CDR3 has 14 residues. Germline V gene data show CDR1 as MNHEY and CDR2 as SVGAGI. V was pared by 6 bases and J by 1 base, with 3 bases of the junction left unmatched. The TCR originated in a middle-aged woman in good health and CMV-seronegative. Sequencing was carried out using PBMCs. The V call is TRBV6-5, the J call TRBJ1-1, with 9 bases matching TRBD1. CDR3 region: CASRGQGPNTEAFF. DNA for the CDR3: TGTGCCAGCAGAGGACAGGGGCCGAACACTGAAGCTTTCTTT.